This T cell receptor beta chain is drawn from a study of T-cell memory formation after mild COVID-19. As concerns this clonotype: Antigen unknown.

General study points: Clones contracting day 15 to 85 were balanced CD4/CD8; later expanders leaned CD4+. The second-wave clones peaking on day 37 were not confirmed as SARS-CoV-2-specific. The study found contracting CD4+ clones mainly in CM and EM and contracting CD8+ clones in EMRA.

TCRdb itself ran the 5' RACE reads through MiXCR, one entry per CDR3 protein. The sample has 400,000 to 500,000 distinct CDR3 sequences, approximately 19% seen once. The CDR3 contains 13 residues. Trimming took off 3 bases at V and 2 bases at J, with 9 bases between the two ends. The germline gives CDR1 SQVTM, CDR2 ANQGSEA. The sequence was collected from a man younger than 30 who had mild COVID-19 (a few samples of this study predate the infection). Cell type and time point are not known. V usage is TRBV29-1 and J usage is TRBJ2-3, with a weak D call TRBD2 (5 bases). The sample comprised PBMCs or a T cell subset sorted from them (not recorded which). The CDR3 spells CSVDGGFTDTQYF. Written as DNA, the CDR3 is TGCAGCGTTGATGGAGGTTTCACAGATACGCAGTATTTT.